One sample yielded the 17 T cell receptor beta chains listed below, sequenced in a study of shared clonotypes between healthy human individuals. TCRdb's table, derived via immunoSEQ multiplex PCR, lists solely in-frame clones and lacks some. This sample yields approximately 340,000 clones, of which roughly 70% are seen a single time; 10% belongs to the top ten. The sample taken for sequencing was memory CD4+ T cells sorted from blood. Sample subset: CD45RA-negative fraction. The receptors were gathered from a man in his thirties or forties in good health.

A remark on this clone: Germline and junction disagree at one end, which may indicate a read error. The chain employs TRBV28 and TRBJ2-7; 9 nucleotides match TRBD2. The germline gives CDR1 MDHEN, CDR2 SYDVKM. The CDR3 covers 13 residues. The chain's CDR3 is CACSGGNTYEQYF. The CDR3 nucleotides read TGTGCCTGCAGCGGGGGGAATACCTACGAGCAGTACTTC.

CDR3 sequence (DNA): TGTGCCAGCAGCCCCGGCCTAGCGGGGCCAGATACGCAGTATTTT. Its translation is CASSPGLAGPDTQYF. The chain employs TRBV5-4 and TRBJ2-3; 9 nucleotides line up with TRBD2. The CDR3 has 15 amino acids. With 4 bases clipped from V and 4 bases from J, the junction kept 7 bases outside the gene matches. Germline V gene data show CDR1 as SGHNT and CDR2 as YYREEE (reference sequence).

The V gene is TRBV2, the J gene TRBJ1-1; TRBD1 aligns across 8 bases. Germline V gives CDR1 SNHLY, CDR2 FYNNEI. This CDR3 contains 17 residues. The ends lost 7 bases at V and 1 base at J; junction bases unmatched: 14. In DNA, the CDR3 is TGTGCCAGCAAAACGTACAGGGGGAATAATGAGAACACTGAAGCTTTCTTT. Translating gives CASKTYRGNNENTEAFF. The full variable domain, its missing parts supplied by reference TRBV2 and TRBJ1-1, is EPEVTQTPSHQVTQMGQEVILRCVPISNHLYFYWYRQILGQKVEFLVSFYNNEISEKSEIFDDQFSVERPDGSNFTLKIRSTKLEDSAMYFCASKTYRGNNENTEAFFGQGTRLTVV.

Comment on this clone: Other DNA sequences within the sample encode an identical CDR3. This rearrangement joins TRBV9 to TRBJ2-5, with 10 bases identical to TRBD2. CDR3 length: 17 residues. With V trimmed by 3 bases and J by 5 bases, 13 bases remained unmatched. Germline V gene lookup returns CDR1 SGDLS and CDR2 YYNGEE. CDR3 DNA sequence: TGTGCCAGCAGCGCCCTCATAGCGGGAGGACGACAGGAGACCCAGTACTTC. It encodes CASSALIAGGRQETQYF.

The gene calls are TRBV6-1 and TRBJ1-1; 7 bases line up with TRBD1. Unmatched junction bases numbered 6, after V lost 2 bases and J lost 9 bases. This CDR3 has 13 amino acids. Germline V gene sequence: CDR1 MNHNS, CDR2 SASEGT. CDR3 sequence reads: CASSEQQGGKAFF. DNA of the CDR3: TGTGCCAGCAGTGAACAGCAGGGGGGGAAAGCTTTCTTT.

This chain uses TRBV2 with TRBJ2-5; D uncertain. The CDR3 loop spans 13 amino acids. V lost 4 bases, J lost 2 bases, and 8 bases lay in between. CDR1 is SNHLY, CDR2 FYNNEI, per germline. CDR3 sequence reads: CASSGGRQETQYF. CDR3 nucleotide sequence: TGTGCCAGCAGTGGTGGCAGACAAGAGACCCAGTACTTC.

V usage is TRBV19 and J usage is TRBJ2-1; D call uncertain. The CDR3 is 12 amino acids. Germline CDR1 reads LNHDA; CDR2 reads SQIVND (reference sequence). Trimming stripped 3 bases from V and 8 bases from J, with 8 bases between. CDR3 residues: CASSISLDEQFF. The CDR3 bases are TGTGCCAGTAGTATCTCCCTAGATGAGCAGTTCTTC.

This clone was found many times. The chain has TRBV7-2 and TRBJ2-1, with 8 positions matching TRBD2. V shed 4 bases, J shed 5 bases, and the junction held 7 bases outside the gene matches. The CDR3 extends over 15 amino acids. CDR1 and CDR2 from the germline V gene are SGHTA and FQGNSA. This chain's CDR3 is CASSSTGGHNNEQFF. CDR3 nucleotides: TGTGCCAGCAGCTCAACGGGAGGGCATAACAATGAGCAGTTCTTC.

The V call is TRBV21-1, the J call TRBJ2-7; TRBD1, as called in the table, went unchecked against the DNA. TRBV21-1 is a known pseudogene. There are 16 residues in the CDR3. The CDR3 region has the DNA TGTGCCAGCAGCAAAGTCCCGGACAGGAAAACCTACGAGCAGTACTTC. Protein: CASSKVPDRKTYEQYF.

The chain carries TRBV5-1 and TRBJ1-5, with D possibly matching TRBD1 (5 bases). The germline V and J ends were trimmed by 4 bases and 5 bases, with 10 bases remaining between them. This CDR3 contains 13 residues. The germline CDR1 and CDR2 sequences are SGHRS and YFSETQ. CDR3 nucleotides: TGCGCCAGCAGCCCCGGGACGGATCAGCCCCAGCATTTT. This sequence encodes CASSPGTDQPQHF.

Points on this clone: A read error is possible here, since a much larger clone lies one base away. V and J are TRBV10-3 and TRBJ2-2, with 8 bases aligning to TRBD1. Germline values: CDR1 ENHRY, CDR2 SYGVKD. Trimming at V came to 8 bases and at J to 6 bases, leaving 14 bases not matched to a gene. The CDR3 has 16 amino acids. The CDR3 spells CAIDPGAGGEAGELFF. The CDR3 nucleotides are TGTGCCATCGACCCCGGGGCAGGGGGCGAAGCCGGGGAGCTGTTTTTT.

V gene TRBV19 combines with J gene TRBJ1-2, with D unclear. This CDR3 has 11 amino acids. Trimming removed 5 bases at V and 4 bases at J, with 5 bases between. Germline V gene lookup returns CDR1 LNHDA and CDR2 SQIVND (reference sequence). The CDR3 here is CASSEFYGYTF. The CDR3 DNA is TGTGCCAGTAGTGAGTTCTATGGCTACACCTTC.

This clone was counted at least ten times. The rearrangement links TRBV5-1 to TRBJ2-1, with 9 bases aligning to TRBD2. The V gene end was trimmed by 7 bases and the J gene end by 8 bases; junction bases not matched to a gene: 7. The CDR3 has 13 amino acids. The germline CDR1 and CDR2 sequences are SGHRS and YFSETQ. CDR3 region: CASQKAGGYEQFF. The CDR3 DNA reads as TGCGCCAGCCAAAAAGCGGGAGGCTATGAGCAGTTCTTC.

The chain couples TRBV9 to TRBJ1-1; TRBD1 might be the D (5 bases). The germline CDR1 and CDR2 sequences are SGDLS and YYNGEE. The CDR3 is made up of 14 amino acids. V was clipped by 0 bases and J by 3 bases, with 9 bases between them. The CDR3 nucleotides read TGTGCCAGCAGCGTAGAGGACACTTACACTGAAGCTTTCTTT. Its translation is CASSVEDTYTEAFF.

This chain links TRBV7-6 with TRBJ2-2; D possibly corresponds to TRBD1 (6 bases). The V gene lost 3 bases and the J gene lost 5 bases, with 13 bases spanning the gap. The length of the CDR3 is 15 residues. Germline values: CDR1 SGHVS, CDR2 FNYEAQ. CDR3 residues: CASSLTGTKTGELFF. The CDR3 coding sequence is TGTGCCAGCAGCTTGACCGGGACAAAGACCGGGGAGCTGTTTTTT.

The J gene is TRBJ1-2, the V gene TRBV28, with 8 bases fitting TRBD1. From germline, CDR1 is MDHEN and CDR2 SYDVKM. The CDR3 is 15 amino acids. Losses at the gene ends were 4 bases for V and 5 bases for J; bases not matched to a gene: 9. In DNA, the CDR3 is TGTGCCAGCAGTTCGACAGGGGCCGCTCAATATGGCTACACCTTC. Translated, it gives CASSSTGAAQYGYTF.

The chain joins TRBV5-4 to TRBJ2-1; 10 bases are a match to TRBD2. From germline, CDR1 is SGHNT and CDR2 YYREEE (reference sequence). The CDR3 consists of 15 residues. Trimming at V came to 0 bases and at J to 5 bases, leaving 2 bases not matched to a gene. The CDR3 region has the DNA TGTGCCAGCAGCTTGGGGACTAGCGGAAACAATGAGCAGTTCTTC. Translation gives CASSLGTSGNNEQFF.